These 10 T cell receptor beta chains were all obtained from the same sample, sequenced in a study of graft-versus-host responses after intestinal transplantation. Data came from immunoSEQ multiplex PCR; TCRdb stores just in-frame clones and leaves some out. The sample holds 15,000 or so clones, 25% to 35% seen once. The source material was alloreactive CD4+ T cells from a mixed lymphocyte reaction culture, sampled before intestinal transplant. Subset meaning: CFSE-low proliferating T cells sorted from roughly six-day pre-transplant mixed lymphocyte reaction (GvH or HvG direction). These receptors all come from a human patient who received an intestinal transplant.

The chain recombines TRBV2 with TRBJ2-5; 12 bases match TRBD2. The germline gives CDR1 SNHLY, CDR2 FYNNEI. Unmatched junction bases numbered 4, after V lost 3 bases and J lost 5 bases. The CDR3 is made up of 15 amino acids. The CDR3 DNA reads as TGTGCCAGCAGTGATGTGCTAGCGGGAGGGGAGACCCAGTACTTC. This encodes CASSDVLAGGETQYF.

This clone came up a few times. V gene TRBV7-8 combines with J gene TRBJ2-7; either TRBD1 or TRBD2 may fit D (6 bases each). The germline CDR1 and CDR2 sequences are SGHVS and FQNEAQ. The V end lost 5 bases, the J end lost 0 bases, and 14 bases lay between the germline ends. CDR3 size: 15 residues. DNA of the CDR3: TGTGCCAGCAGCGCAGGGGAGGCTAACTCCTACGAGCAGTACTTC. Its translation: CASSAGEANSYEQYF.

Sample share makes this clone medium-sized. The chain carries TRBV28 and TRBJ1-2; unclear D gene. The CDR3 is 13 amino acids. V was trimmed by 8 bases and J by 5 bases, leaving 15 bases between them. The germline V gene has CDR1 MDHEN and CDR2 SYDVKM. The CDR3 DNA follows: TGTGCCAGCCGAACGCTAACCCCATATGGCTACACCTTC. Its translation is CASRTLTPYGYTF.

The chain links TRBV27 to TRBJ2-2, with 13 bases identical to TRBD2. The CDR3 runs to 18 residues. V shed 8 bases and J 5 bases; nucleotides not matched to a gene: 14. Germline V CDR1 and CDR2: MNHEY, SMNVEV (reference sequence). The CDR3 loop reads CASVGTSGMGRTTGELFF. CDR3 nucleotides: TGTGCCAGCGTTGGGACTAGCGGGATGGGCCGAACGACCGGGGAGCTGTTTTTT.

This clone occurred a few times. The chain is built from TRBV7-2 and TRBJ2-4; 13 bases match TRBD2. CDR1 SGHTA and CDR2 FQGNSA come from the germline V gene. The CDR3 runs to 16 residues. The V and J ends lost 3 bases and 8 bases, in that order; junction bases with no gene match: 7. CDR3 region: CASSLQLAGGADIQYF. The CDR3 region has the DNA TGTGCCAGCAGCTTGCAACTAGCGGGGGGGGCGGACATTCAGTACTTC.

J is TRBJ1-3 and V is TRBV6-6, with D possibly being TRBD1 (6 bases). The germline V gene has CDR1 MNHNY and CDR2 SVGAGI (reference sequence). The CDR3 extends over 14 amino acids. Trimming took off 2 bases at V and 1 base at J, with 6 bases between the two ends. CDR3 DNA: TGTGCCAGCAGTTACACAGGGTCTGGAAACACCATATATTTT. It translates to CASSYTGSGNTIYF.

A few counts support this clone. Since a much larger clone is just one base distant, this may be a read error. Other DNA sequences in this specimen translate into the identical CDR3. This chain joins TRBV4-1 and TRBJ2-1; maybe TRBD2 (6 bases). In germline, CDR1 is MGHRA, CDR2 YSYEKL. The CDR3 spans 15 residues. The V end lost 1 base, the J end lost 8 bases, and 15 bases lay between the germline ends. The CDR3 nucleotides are TGCGCCAGCAGCCAAGTAGGCGGGGAATCACATGAGCAGTTCTTC. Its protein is CASSQVGGESHEQFF.

In nucleotides, the CDR3 is TGTGCCAGCAGCCGGGGCTTCCAAGAGACCCAGTACTTC. Protein: CASSRGFQETQYF. The gene calls are TRBV7-9 and TRBJ2-5, with D perhaps being TRBD1 or TRBD2 (5 bases each). This CDR3 is 13 amino acids long. The V end lost 5 bases, the J end lost 1 base, and 8 bases lay between the germline ends. CDR1 is SEHNR and CDR2 is FQNEAQ in the germline V gene (reference sequence). The variable domain in full, with the rest retrieved from reference TRBV7-9 and TRBJ2-5, is DTGVSQNPRHKITKRGQNVTFRCDPISEHNRLYWYRQTLGQGPEFLTYFQNEAQLEKSRLLSDRFSAERPKGSFSTLEIQRTEQGDSAMYLCASSRGFQETQYFGPGTRLLVL.

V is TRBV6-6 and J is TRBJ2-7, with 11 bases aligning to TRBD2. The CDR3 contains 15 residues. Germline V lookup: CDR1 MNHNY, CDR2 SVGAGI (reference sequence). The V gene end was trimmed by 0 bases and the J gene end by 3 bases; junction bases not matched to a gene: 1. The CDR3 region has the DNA TGTGCCAGCAGTTACTCTGGGACTAGCGGCTACGAGCAGTACTTC. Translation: CASSYSGTSGYEQYF.

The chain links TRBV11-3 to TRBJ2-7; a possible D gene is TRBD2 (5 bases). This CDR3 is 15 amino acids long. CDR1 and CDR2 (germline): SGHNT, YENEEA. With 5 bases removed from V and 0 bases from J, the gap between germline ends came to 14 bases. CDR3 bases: TGTGCCAGCAGCATTGGACTCCCGGGCTCCTACGAGCAGTACTTC. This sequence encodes CASSIGLPGSYEQYF.